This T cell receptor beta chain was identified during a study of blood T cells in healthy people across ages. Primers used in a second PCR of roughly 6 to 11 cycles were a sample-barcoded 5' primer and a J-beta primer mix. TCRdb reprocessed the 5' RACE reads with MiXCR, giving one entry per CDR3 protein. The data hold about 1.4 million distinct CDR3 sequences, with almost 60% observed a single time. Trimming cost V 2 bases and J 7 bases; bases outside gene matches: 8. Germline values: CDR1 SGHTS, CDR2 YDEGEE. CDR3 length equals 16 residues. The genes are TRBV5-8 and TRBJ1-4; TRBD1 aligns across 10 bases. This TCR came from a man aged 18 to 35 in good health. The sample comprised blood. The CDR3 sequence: CASSFSGTGVREKLFF. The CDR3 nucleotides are TGTGCCAGCAGCTTTTCCGGGACAGGGGTTCGTGAAAAACTGTTTTTT.